This T cell receptor beta chain was recovered during a study of regulatory T cells in long-lasting Graves disease. V lost 1 base to trimming and J lost 4 bases, with 16 bases between them. Germline CDR1 and CDR2: GTSNPN and SVGIG (reference sequence). This CDR3 comprises 15 residues. Time point meaning: persistent/refractory GD, antithyroid drugs over 5 years with positive TRAb. PBMC RNA served as the TCR library source. Clinicians diagnosed Graves' disease using American Thyroid Association guidelines. Study-wide results and caveats: Those with persistent disease had in common more public clonotypes (around 2,700) than new patients (about 970).

The table lists this clonotype with a few counts. What it binds is unknown. Both iRepertoire HTBI primers and Arm-PCR of CDR3 regions were used to build the TCR beta libraries. TCRdb processed the multiplex PCR reads anew with MiXCR; each CDR3 protein has one entry. The table lists 350,000 to 450,000 distinct CDR3 sequences, roughly 23% of them singletons. This TCR came from a female donor with Graves disease. The sample was peripheral blood mononuclear cells (PBMCs), taken when the disease was refractory, from a patient treated with antithyroid drugs. J is TRBJ1-2 and V is TRBV30; D is ambiguous. CDR3: CAWSGQALGIYGYTF. CDR3 coding DNA: TGTGCCTGGAGTGGGCAGGCCCTCGGAATCTATGGCTACACCTTC. Filled out from reference TRBV30 and TRBJ1-2, the complete variable domain reads SQTIHQWPATLVQPVGSPLSLECTVEGTSNPNLYWYRQAAGRGLQLLFYSVGIGQISSEVPQNLSASRPQDRQFILSSKKLLLSDSGFYLCAWSGQALGIYGYTFGSGTRLTVV.